These 16 T cell receptor beta chains share one sample of origin, sequenced in a study of cytomegalovirus exposure and HLA in healthy donors. PCR was performed using 60 Vbeta and 13 Jbeta primers. Measured with immunoSEQ multiplex PCR; TCRdb has only the in-frame clones, and not every one. The sample yields approximately 76,000 clones, 73% seen once. Sequenced input: PBMCs. The receptors were sampled from a woman in her forties in good health and CMV-seropositive.

The chain combines TRBV5-1 with TRBJ2-3; TRBD2 might be the D (5 bases). The CDR3 totals 13 residues. Germline assignment: CDR1 SGHRS and CDR2 YFSETQ. Deletions cut 3 bases from V and 0 bases from J, with 5 bases between. The CDR3 loop is CASSWTSTDTQYF. In DNA form, the CDR3 reads TGCGCCAGCAGCTGGACTAGCACAGATACGCAGTATTTT.

The J gene is TRBJ1-1, the V gene TRBV6-5; no reliable D call. This CDR3 spans 13 amino acids. V lost 2 bases and J lost 10, with 14 bases in between. From germline, CDR1 is MNHEY and CDR2 SVGAGI. CDR3 bases: TGTGCCAGCAGTTACGGGGAGGTGGGGAGAGCTTTCTTT. As protein: CASSYGEVGRAFF.

Only a few counts were recorded for this clone. The chain recombines TRBV5-1 with TRBJ2-1; no clear D. Between the trimmed V and J ends, which lost 0 bases and 0 bases, there was a span of 7 bases. The CDR3 extends over 15 amino acids. Germline V gene sequence: CDR1 SGHRS, CDR2 YFSETQ. The CDR3 DNA reads TGCGCCAGCAGCTTGGGCACATTCTCCTACAATGAGCAGTTCTTC. Its protein is CASSLGTFSYNEQFF. The whole variable domain, filled in from reference TRBV5-1 and TRBJ2-1, reads KAGVTQTPRYLIKTRGQQVTLSCSPISGHRSVSWYQQTPGQGLQFLFEYFSETQRNKGNFPGRFSGRQFSNSRSEMNVSTLELGDSALYLCASSLGTFSYNEQFFGPGTRLTVL.

This clone was seen only a few times. The chain combines TRBV5-6 with TRBJ1-3; D is perhaps TRBD1 (6 bases). V lost 0 bases, J lost 0 bases, and 7 bases lay in between. The germline CDR1 and CDR2 sequences are SGHDT and YYEEEE. This CDR3 spans 15 amino acids. CDR3 in DNA: TGTGCCAGCAGCTTGGGACAGGTCTCTGGAAACACCATATATTTT. It yields the protein CASSLGQVSGNTIYF.

Only one count was recorded for this clone. The V and J genes are TRBV2 and TRBJ1-2; D uncertain. The CDR3 totals 13 residues. Trimming shortened V by 8 bases and J by 2 bases, and 12 bases separated the two germline ends. From germline, CDR1 is SNHLY and CDR2 FYNNEI. CDR3 sequence reads: CASFTASNYGYTF. DNA of the CDR3: TGTGCCAGCTTTACAGCCTCGAACTATGGCTACACCTTC.

The V and J genes are TRBV6-1 and TRBJ2-7, with D maybe TRBD2 (6 bases). This CDR3 region has 14 residues. V dropped 1 base and J dropped 4 bases, with 11 bases sitting between them. CDR1 is MNHNS, CDR2 SASEGT, per germline. CDR3 region: CASSEGVGRYEQYF. Here the CDR3 DNA reads TGTGCCAGCAGTGAAGGGGTAGGGAGGTACGAGCAGTACTTC.

This clone was seen a few times. With a far larger clone one base away, a read error is the likely cause. This sequence joins TRBV29-1 and TRBJ1-1; maybe TRBD1 (5 bases). Germline V gene data show CDR1 as SQVTM and CDR2 as ANQGSEA. The CDR3 has 15 residues. This chain's CDR3 is CSVESIQAINTEASF. Here the CDR3 DNA reads TGCAGCGTTGAATCTATACAGGCCATCAACACTGAAGCTTCCTTT.

The J gene is TRBJ2-5, the V gene TRBV4-3; D call uncertain. With 0 bases removed from V and 3 bases from J, the gap between germline ends came to 14 bases. The CDR3 has 16 amino acids. CDR1 is LGHNA, CDR2 YSLEER, per germline. CDR3 coding DNA: TGCGCCAGCAGCCAAGATCTTGGGCCACCGAAAGAGACCCAGTACTTC. Its translation is CASSQDLGPPKETQYF.

The genes are TRBV30 and TRBJ2-3, with 7 bases matching TRBD2. After removal of 7 bases from V and 1 base from J, the junction contained 8 bases not matched to a gene. CDR3 size: 14 residues. Per the germline V gene, CDR1 is GTSNPN and CDR2 is SVGIG (reference sequence). CDR3 loop: CASRRSGGTDTQYF. CDR3 nucleotide sequence: TGTGCCTCCCGGCGGAGCGGGGGCACAGATACGCAGTATTTT. Complete variable domain (other parts from reference TRBV30 and TRBJ2-3): SQTIHQWPATLVQPVGSPLSLECTVEGTSNPNLYWYRQAAGRGLQLLFYSVGIGQISSEVPQNLSASRPQDRQFILSSKKLLLSDSGFYLCASRRSGGTDTQYFGPGTRLTVL.

V gene TRBV11-2 combines with J gene TRBJ1-1, with D possibly matching TRBD1 (5 bases). This CDR3 region has 14 residues. CDR1 and CDR2 from the germline V gene are SGHAT and FQNNGV. V was clipped by 5 bases and J by 4 bases, with 14 bases between them. CDR3 loop: CASSPVKGPTEAFF. Written as DNA, the CDR3 is TGTGCCAGCAGCCCCGTAAAGGGGCCCACTGAAGCTTTCTTT.

This clone was detected only once. The chain combines TRBV19 with TRBJ2-7; TRBD2 might be the D (6 bases). There are 15 residues in the CDR3. CDR1 is LNHDA and CDR2 is SQIVND in the germline V gene (reference sequence). V was shortened by 4 bases and J by 1 base, with 14 bases between the two germline ends. In DNA form, the CDR3 reads TGTGCCAGTAGTAGGGAGGACGGACGGTCCTACGAGCAGTACTTC. Residues: CASSREDGRSYEQYF.

In its sample, this clone was seen once. The chain employs TRBV4-3 and TRBJ2-7, with a weak D call TRBD2 (6 bases). V lost 1 base and J lost 3, with 10 bases in between. In germline, CDR1 is LGHNA, CDR2 YSLEER. This CDR3 contains 14 residues. The CDR3 is CASSQARRGYEQYF. The CDR3 DNA is TGCGCCAGCAGCCAAGCTAGGAGGGGCTACGAGCAGTACTTC.

This chain joins TRBV27 and TRBJ2-7; D may be TRBD2 (5 bases). Germline CDR1 is MNHEY and CDR2 is SMNVEV (reference sequence). The CDR3 runs to 12 residues. V lost 10 bases and J lost 7, with 17 bases in between. CDR3 sequence (DNA): TGTGCCATCCTGAGCGGTGGAGGAGAGCAGTACTTC. This codes for CAILSGGGEQYF.

The gene calls are TRBV5-1 and TRBJ2-1; D unresolved. In germline, CDR1 is SGHRS, CDR2 YFSETQ. This CDR3 region has 14 residues. V lost 1 base and J 0 bases, leaving 5 bases between the germline ends. CDR3 residues: CASSLKSSYNEQFF. For the CDR3, the DNA is TGCGCCAGCAGCTTGAAGAGCTCCTACAATGAGCAGTTCTTC.

This clone was detected a few times. The J gene is TRBJ2-1, the V gene TRBV29-1; 12 bases match TRBD2. Germline V gene lookup returns CDR1 SQVTM and CDR2 ANQGSEA. The CDR3 length is 14 residues. Trimming cost V 4 bases and J 7 bases; bases outside gene matches: 5. The CDR3 bases are TGCAGCGTTGGGGGGACTAGCGGGCCTAATGAGCAGTTCTTC. Translated, it gives CSVGGTSGPNEQFF.

The CDR3: CAIKPSAGGGHTEAFF. CDR3 in DNA: TGTGCCATCAAACCCTCGGCAGGGGGCGGGCACACTGAAGCTTTCTTT. The chain carries TRBV28 and TRBJ1-1; 8 bases fit TRBD1. The CDR3 contains 16 residues. Looked up from germline, CDR1 is MDHEN and CDR2 is SYDVKM. The J segment lost 3 bases and the V segment lost 10 bases, leaving 16 bases of the junction unmatched. The whole variable domain, filled in from reference TRBV28 and TRBJ1-1, reads DVKVTQSSRYLVKRTGEKVFLECVQDMDHENMFWYRQDPGLGLRLIYFSYDVKMKEKGDIPEGYSVSREKKERFSLILESASTNQTSMYLCAIKPSAGGGHTEAFFGQGTRLTVV.